These T cell receptor beta chains were read from a single sample in a study of type 1 regulatory T cells. Their recognized antigens are unknown. MiXCR, applied by TCRdb to the reads, yields one record per CDR3 protein. The table shows 6,000 to 7,500 distinct CDR3 sequences, with 30% to 40% occurring only once. Sequenced: cultured type 1 regulatory T (Tr1) cells, either the whole culture or a sorted fraction (not recorded which). Receptor source: a human donor in good health. Both conserved end residues are part of each CDR3. D genes are given only for firm matches. For some rows the clone size is stated as once, few or many, or as a class when expanded; others skip it.

J gene: TRBJ2-5; V gene: TRBV5-1; D gene: TRBD2; CDR3 length: 16; clone size: few; CDR3 DNA: TGCGCCAGCAGTCCTACTAGCGGGCCCCCGCAATTGTCCCAGTACTTC; CDR3 protein: CASSPTSGPPQLSQYF
J gene: TRBJ1-2; V gene: TRBV20-1; D gene: NA; CDR3 length: 14; clone size: medium-sized; CDR3 DNA: TGCAGTGCTACACAGGCCAGGACTAACTATGGCTACACCTTC; CDR3 protein: CSATQARTNYGYTF
J gene: TRBJ2-1; V gene: TRBV5-1; D gene: NA; CDR3 length: 15; clone size: few; CDR3 DNA: TGCGCCAGCAGCGGGGGACAAAGCCTTTACAATGAGCAGTTCTTC; CDR3 protein: CASSGGQSLYNEQFF
J gene: TRBJ1-5; V gene: TRBV20-1; D gene: NA; CDR3 length: 14; clone size: NA; CDR3 DNA: TGCAGTGCTAGAGAGCACTTGAGGCATCAGCCCCAGCATTTT; CDR3 protein: CSAREHLRHQPQHF
J gene: TRBJ2-3; V gene: TRBV2; D gene: NA; CDR3 length: 11; clone size: NA; CDR3 DNA: TGTGCCACCGGAGAGCAAGATACGCAGTATTTT; CDR3 protein: CATGEQDTQYF
J gene: TRBJ1-6; V gene: TRBV11-2; D gene: TRBD1; CDR3 length: 15; clone size: NA; CDR3 DNA: TGTGCCAGCAGCTTCGACAGGGGAAGAGGATCACCCCTCCACTTT; CDR3 protein: CASSFDRGRGSPLHF
J gene: TRBJ2-7; V gene: TRBV6-1; D gene: NA; CDR3 length: 12; clone size: few; CDR3 DNA: TGTGCCAGCAGTGCAACTAGCTACGAGCAGTACTTC; CDR3 protein: CASSATSYEQYF
J gene: TRBJ2-7; V gene: TRBV7-2; D gene: NA; CDR3 length: 14; clone size: NA; CDR3 DNA: TGTGCCAGCAGCTCTAACAGGGTCTCCTACGAGCAGTACTTC; CDR3 protein: CASSSNRVSYEQYF
J gene: TRBJ2-7; V gene: TRBV20-1; D gene: NA; CDR3 length: 12; clone size: NA; CDR3 DNA: TGCAGTGCTAGCCAAACTACCTACGAGCAGTACTTC; CDR3 protein: CSASQTTYEQYF
J gene: TRBJ2-5; V gene: TRBV5-4; D gene: TRBD2; CDR3 length: 16; clone size: NA; CDR3 DNA: TGTGCCAGCAGCCCGGGACTAGCGGGAGGTCAAGAGACCCAGTACTTC; CDR3 protein: CASSPGLAGGQETQYF
J gene: TRBJ1-5; V gene: TRBV24-1; D gene: NA; CDR3 length: 13; clone size: few; CDR3 DNA: TGTGCCACCAGTGCCCCGGGGGCTCAGCCCCAGCATTTT; CDR3 protein: CATSAPGAQPQHF
J gene: TRBJ1-5; V gene: TRBV2; D gene: NA; CDR3 length: 15; clone size: NA; CDR3 DNA: TGTGCCAGCAGTCGACAGACGATTAGCAATCAGCCCCAGCATTTT; CDR3 protein: CASSRQTISNQPQHF
J gene: TRBJ2-5; V gene: TRBV5-5; D gene: NA; CDR3 length: 14; clone size: NA; CDR3 DNA: TGTGCCAGCAACCCCGGCGGGTCACAGGAGACCCAGTACTTC; CDR3 protein: CASNPGGSQETQYF
J gene: TRBJ1-6; V gene: TRBV5-6; D gene: TRBD1; CDR3 length: 16; clone size: NA; CDR3 DNA: TGTGCCAGCAGCCCCGACAGGGTTCGGCATAATTCACCCCTCCACTTT; CDR3 protein: CASSPDRVRHNSPLHF
J gene: TRBJ2-3; V gene: TRBV11-2; D gene: NA; CDR3 length: 16; clone size: NA; CDR3 DNA: TGTGCCAGCAGTCGTATGGGGGGACCCTTGACAGATACGCAGTATTTT; CDR3 protein: CASSRMGGPLTDTQYF
J gene: TRBJ2-1; V gene: TRBV10-2; D gene: NA; CDR3 length: 12; clone size: NA; CDR3 DNA: TGCGCCAGTTACGCGACGGGGGATGAGCAGTTCTTC; CDR3 protein: CASYATGDEQFF
J gene: TRBJ2-2; V gene: TRBV2; D gene: NA; CDR3 length: 15; clone size: NA; CDR3 DNA: TGTGCCAGCAGTGAAGCGCGGATGAACACCGGGGAGCTGTTTTTT; CDR3 protein: CASSEARMNTGELFF
J gene: TRBJ2-7; V gene: TRBV12-3/TRBV12-4; D gene: TRBD2; CDR3 length: 16; clone size: NA; CDR3 DNA: TGTGCCAGCAGACTCTCTGGCGGGAGTATGAGAGACGAGCAGTACTTC; CDR3 protein: CASRLSGGSMRDEQYF
J gene: TRBJ1-2; V gene: TRBV7-2; D gene: TRBD1; CDR3 length: 15; clone size: NA; CDR3 DNA: TGTGCCAGCAGCTGGGACAGGACGGGTTTCGGGGGCTACACCTTC; CDR3 protein: CASSWDRTGFGGYTF
J gene: TRBJ1-2; V gene: TRBV4-3; D gene: NA; CDR3 length: 15; clone size: NA; CDR3 DNA: TGCGCCAGCAGCCGAAACAGGTCTCCTAACTATGGCTACACCTTC; CDR3 protein: CASSRNRSPNYGYTF
J gene: TRBJ2-1; V gene: TRBV7-9; D gene: NA; CDR3 length: 18; clone size: NA; CDR3 DNA: TGTGCCAGCAGCTTATCCCCCGGGGCCGGGGAGACCTACAATGAGCAGTTCTTC; CDR3 protein: CASSLSPGAGETYNEQFF
J gene: TRBJ2-7; V gene: TRBV7-2; D gene: NA; CDR3 length: 16; clone size: NA; CDR3 DNA: TGTGCCAGCAGCCCACAGGGCAGGCTGAGGACCTACGAGCAGTACTTC; CDR3 protein: CASSPQGRLRTYEQYF
J gene: TRBJ2-1; V gene: TRBV15; D gene: NA; CDR3 length: 18; clone size: few; CDR3 DNA: TGTGCCACCAGCACCTTAACGGCCGGGGGAGGCTCCTACAATGAGCAGTTCTTC; CDR3 protein: CATSTLTAGGGSYNEQFF
J gene: TRBJ2-4; V gene: TRBV25-1; D gene: NA; CDR3 length: 13; clone size: few; CDR3 DNA: TGTGCCAGCAGCTGGGCAGGAGGAAACATTCAGTACTTC; CDR3 protein: CASSWAGGNIQYF
J gene: TRBJ2-1; V gene: TRBV6-5; D gene: TRBD1; CDR3 length: 19; clone size: few; CDR3 DNA: TGTGCCAGCAGTTCTTCCGGGACAGAACCGCCGGAGAGCTACAATGAGCAGTTCTTC; CDR3 protein: CASSSSGTEPPESYNEQFF
J gene: TRBJ1-1; V gene: TRBV6-5; D gene: TRBD1; CDR3 length: 12; clone size: medium-sized; CDR3 DNA: TGTGCCAGCAGGTCGACAGGGGGACCAGCTTTCTTT; CDR3 protein: CASRSTGGPAFF
J gene: TRBJ1-1; V gene: TRBV9; D gene: TRBD1; CDR3 length: 15; clone size: NA; CDR3 DNA: TGTGCCAGCAGCCCCCGACAGGGGGTGGACACTGAAGCTTTCTTT; CDR3 protein: CASSPRQGVDTEAFF
J gene: TRBJ2-5; V gene: TRBV11-2; D gene: NA; CDR3 length: 14; clone size: NA; CDR3 DNA: TGTGCCAGCAGCTTAGTTGTCCTAACGGAGACCCAGTACTTC; CDR3 protein: CASSLVVLTETQYF
J gene: TRBJ2-7; V gene: TRBV18; D gene: TRBD2; CDR3 length: 18; clone size: few; CDR3 DNA: TGTGCCAGCTCCGTCACCGGGCCTAGCGGACTTAATAACTACGAGCAGTACTTC; CDR3 protein: CASSVTGPSGLNNYEQYF
J gene: TRBJ1-1; V gene: TRBV10-1; D gene: NA; CDR3 length: 13; clone size: NA; CDR3 DNA: TGCGCCAGCAGGGGGTTGAGGAACACTGAAGCTTTCTTT; CDR3 protein: CASRGLRNTEAFF
J gene: TRBJ2-3; V gene: TRBV4-1; D gene: TRBD1; CDR3 length: 17; clone size: few; CDR3 DNA: TGCGCCAGCAGCCAGGCCCCGACAGGGGGCCAAGGGGATACGCAGTATTTT; CDR3 protein: CASSQAPTGGQGDTQYF
J gene: TRBJ2-1; V gene: TRBV5-4; D gene: NA; CDR3 length: 12; clone size: NA; CDR3 DNA: TGTGCCAGCAGCTTGGAAGGATTTGGGCAGTTCTTC; CDR3 protein: CASSLEGFGQFF
J gene: TRBJ1-1; V gene: TRBV29-1; D gene: NA; CDR3 length: 13; clone size: medium-sized; CDR3 DNA: TGCAGCGTTTTTTCAGGACTGAACACTGAAGCTTTCTTT; CDR3 protein: CSVFSGLNTEAFF
J gene: TRBJ2-5; V gene: TRBV4-2; D gene: TRBD2; CDR3 length: 14; clone size: NA; CDR3 DNA: TGTGCCAGCAGCCCCGGGACTAGCCGGGAGACCCAGTACTTC; CDR3 protein: CASSPGTSRETQYF
J gene: TRBJ2-5; V gene: TRBV4-3; D gene: NA; CDR3 length: 17; clone size: NA; CDR3 DNA: TGCGCCAGCAGCCAACAGCCCGGGCGGATCATTCAAGAGACCCAGTACTTC; CDR3 protein: CASSQQPGRIIQETQYF
J gene: TRBJ1-2; V gene: TRBV12-3/TRBV12-4; D gene: TRBD1; CDR3 length: 13; clone size: few; CDR3 DNA: TGTGCCAGCAGTTTAGTAGGGGGCCATGGCTACACCTTC; CDR3 protein: CASSLVGGHGYTF
J gene: TRBJ2-3; V gene: TRBV7-3; D gene: TRBD2; CDR3 length: 16; clone size: NA; CDR3 DNA: TGTGCCAGCAGCTTACTAGCGGGAGGGCCGGTAGATACGCAGTATTTT; CDR3 protein: CASSLLAGGPVDTQYF
J gene: TRBJ1-4; V gene: TRBV5-1; D gene: NA; CDR3 length: 16; clone size: few; CDR3 DNA: TGCGCCAGCAGCTTGGCCGGCGGGGTTTCTTATGAAAAACTGTTTTTT; CDR3 protein: CASSLAGGVSYEKLFF
J gene: TRBJ2-1; V gene: TRBV18; D gene: NA; CDR3 length: 13; clone size: medium-sized; CDR3 DNA: TGTGCCAGCTCTACAAAGGGAGACAATGAGCAGTTCTTC; CDR3 protein: CASSTKGDNEQFF
J gene: TRBJ1-1; V gene: TRBV11-2; D gene: NA; CDR3 length: 14; clone size: NA; CDR3 DNA: TGTGCCAGCAGCTTATCGGGGGGAAACACTGAAGCTTTCTTT; CDR3 protein: CASSLSGGNTEAFF
J gene: TRBJ2-1; V gene: TRBV7-2; D gene: TRBD1; CDR3 length: 15; clone size: medium-sized; CDR3 DNA: TGTGCCAGCAGCCTATCTGGTAGGGGGCTTTTTGAGCAGTTCTTC; CDR3 protein: CASSLSGRGLFEQFF
J gene: TRBJ2-7; V gene: TRBV20-1; D gene: NA; CDR3 length: 13; clone size: few; CDR3 DNA: TGCAGTGCTAGAGGTACCGGGATAAACGAGCAGTACTTC; CDR3 protein: CSARGTGINEQYF
J gene: TRBJ1-6; V gene: TRBV19; D gene: NA; CDR3 length: 12; clone size: NA; CDR3 DNA: TGTGCCAGTAGTACCAGCGATTCACCCCTCCACTTT; CDR3 protein: CASSTSDSPLHF
J gene: TRBJ1-6; V gene: TRBV6-2/TRBV6-3; D gene: TRBD1; CDR3 length: 15; clone size: medium-sized; CDR3 DNA: TGTGCCAGCAAGTTTGGACAGGGGGTTAATTCACCCCTCCACTTT; CDR3 protein: CASKFGQGVNSPLHF
J gene: TRBJ2-7; V gene: TRBV9; D gene: TRBD2; CDR3 length: 18; clone size: medium-sized; CDR3 DNA: TGTGCCAGCAGCCTTCCTGGACTAGCGGGAGTTAGGAACCACGAGCAGTACTTC; CDR3 protein: CASSLPGLAGVRNHEQYF
J gene: TRBJ1-3; V gene: TRBV3-1; D gene: NA; CDR3 length: 13; clone size: NA; CDR3 DNA: TGTGCCAGCAGCCCCCTCGTTGGAAACACCATATATTTT; CDR3 protein: CASSPLVGNTIYF